The present entry profiles one T cell receptor (beta chain) with its context. Looked up from germline, CDR1 is MGHRA and CDR2 is YSYEKL. CDR3 size: 18 residues. With V trimmed by 4 bases and J by 8 bases, 19 bases remained unmatched. The data belong to a study of blood T cell repertoires in COVID-19. Using immunoSEQ multiplex PCR, the repertoire was profiled, and TCRdb retains in-frame clones only, with some absent. This sample has over 250,000 clones, with approximately 91% found just once. This TCR was recovered from a woman in her fifties or sixties with acute or convalescent COVID-19. The sample taken for sequencing was peripheral blood. This rearrangement joins TRBV4-1 to TRBJ2-1; 8 positions match TRBD2. CDR3 sequence: CASSPPPSIGGGIHEQFF. CDR3 bases: TGCGCCAGCAGCCCTCCACCCTCAATCGGGGGGGGTATCCATGAGCAGTTCTTC.